Detailed here is one T cell receptor (beta chain). Its target is unknown. The sample comes from a study of OX40 agonist ivuxolimab in advanced cancers. The study, taken as a whole, reports: Circulating CD4+ and CD8+ T cells showed clonal expansion by week 6 at 0.1 to 3.0 mg/kg. Normalized T-cell clonal expansion was also low in some nonresponders.

This CDR3 contains 14 residues. Germline CDR1 reads SGHRS; CDR2 reads YFSETQ. Trimming shortened V by 2 bases and J by 4 bases, and 11 bases separated the two germline ends. The assay was immunoSEQ multiplex PCR, and TCRdb's table has in-frame clones only and misses some. This sample carries about 65,000 clones, 89% of them seen once, and the ten largest clones take more than 1%. The chain employs TRBV5-1 and TRBJ2-3; TRBD2 is a possible D gene (5 bases). The sequenced sample was CD4+ or CD8+ T cells sorted from blood, obtained in a trial of the OX40 agonist ivuxolimab. This sequence was found in an adult with an advanced solid tumor such as melanoma, head and neck, liver or kidney cancer. The CDR3 here is CASSFREAADTQYF. CDR3 DNA sequence: TGCGCCAGCAGCTTTCGGGAAGCGGCAGATACGCAGTATTTT. Complete variable domain (other parts from reference TRBV5-1 and TRBJ2-3): KAGVTQTPRYLIKTRGQQVTLSCSPISGHRSVSWYQQTPGQGLQFLFEYFSETQRNKGNFPGRFSGRQFSNSRSEMNVSTLELGDSALYLCASSFREAADTQYFGPGTRLTVL.